Below, 5 T cell receptor beta chains from the same sample are listed, as sequenced in a study of CD4 T cells in relation to SARS-CoV-2 and coronaviruses. This table comes from immunoSEQ multiplex PCR, and its TCRdb copy is limited to in-frame clones, with some not included. The repertoire includes about 19,000 clones, roughly 80% of them detected once, and 15% to 19% sits in the top ten. The antigens of these receptors remain unknown. The unexposed donors gave CD4+ T cells in about 2011-2018, prior to COVID-19. After nine to ten days of culture, CD4+ T cells were isolated. Input material: CD4+ T cells from PBMCs, cultured in vitro. These receptor sequences come from a human donor in good health.

The chain employs TRBV6-1 and TRBJ2-5, with TRBD2 matching over 11 bases. This CDR3 contains 14 residues. The germline V gene encodes CDR1 MNHNS and CDR2 SASEGT. V lost 4 bases, J lost 4 bases, and 2 bases stayed unmatched. CDR3 region: CASSAGLAAETQYF. The CDR3 region has the DNA TGTGCCAGCAGTGCGGGACTAGCGGCAGAGACCCAGTACTTC.

The V call is TRBV5-4, the J call TRBJ2-1, with a tentative D call TRBD2 (6 bases). V was clipped by 0 bases and J by 7 bases, with 11 bases between them. The CDR3 is made up of 14 amino acids. Looked up from germline, CDR1 is SGHNT and CDR2 is YYREEE (reference sequence). CDR3 in DNA: TGTGCCAGCAGCTTGGAGGCTAGCGTGAATGAGCAGTTCTTC. This codes for CASSLEASVNEQFF. Full variable domain (rest looked up from reference TRBV5-4 and TRBJ2-1): ETGVTQSPTHLIKTRGQQVTLRCSSQSGHNTVSWYQQALGQGPQFIFQYYREEENGRGNFPPRFSGLQFPNYSSELNVNALELDDSALYLCASSLEASVNEQFFGPGTRLTVL.

The rearrangement joins TRBV2 to TRBJ2-6, with unresolved D. Trimming pared 7 bases from V and 2 bases from J, leaving 9 bases between. The CDR3 has 14 amino acids. Germline values: CDR1 SNHLY, CDR2 FYNNEI. The CDR3 protein is CASKSGAGANVLTF. The CDR3 nucleotides are TGTGCCAGCAAGTCTGGGGCTGGGGCCAACGTCCTGACTTTC.

The chain has TRBV6-1 and TRBJ1-6, with 8 bases that match TRBD1. CDR1 is MNHNS, CDR2 SASEGT, per germline. Trimming cost V 1 base and J 10 bases; bases outside gene matches: 6. This CDR3 is 15 amino acids long. CDR3 coding DNA: TGTGCCAGCAGTGAAGTAGACAGGGGCTCCTCACCCCTCCACTTT. The encoded protein is CASSEVDRGSSPLHF.

The chain couples TRBV3-1 (or the pseudogene TRBV3-2) to TRBJ2-5; D is uncertain. The germline V gene has CDR1 LGHDT and CDR2 YNNKEL (reference sequence). The germline V and J ends were trimmed by 0 bases and 5 bases, with 10 bases remaining between them. This CDR3 spans 14 amino acids. CDR3 protein: CASSQDVRSETQYF. The CDR3 DNA reads as TGTGCCAGCAGCCAAGATGTAAGGTCGGAGACCCAGTACTTC.